Below, 16 T cell receptor beta chains from the same sample are listed, as sequenced in a study of OX40 agonist ivuxolimab in advanced cancers. Receptor libraries were prepared by the immunoSEQ multiplex PCR assay. TCRdb retrieved this table from immuneACCESS and kept in-frame rearrangements only. Not all clones are present; in checked studies, unresolved V genes account for under half, and no reason is known for the remainder. The sample table holds about 67,000 clones, of which 90% to 95% were seen once. Approximately 0.32% of the sample comes from the top ten. The source material was CD4+ or CD8+ T cells sorted from blood, sampled in a trial of the OX40 agonist ivuxolimab. The receptor source for this set is an adult with an advanced solid tumor such as melanoma, head and neck, liver or kidney cancer.

The chain uses TRBV10-2 and TRBJ2-2; 7 bases agree with TRBD2. This CDR3 spans 14 amino acids. Trimming cost V 5 bases and J 2 bases; bases outside gene matches: 2. Per germline, CDR1 WSHSY and CDR2 SAAADI. The DNA for the CDR3 is TGCGCCAGCAGTAGCGGGGACAACACCGGGGAGCTGTTTTTT. Translation gives CASSSGDNTGELFF.

The CDR3 coding sequence is TGTGCCAGCAGTGAAGTGCCGGGGCTCAATGAGCAGTTCTTC. Translating gives CASSEVPGLNEQFF. This chain joins TRBV2 and TRBJ2-1; D tentatively fits TRBD1 or TRBD2 (5 bases each). Germline V gene data show CDR1 as SNHLY and CDR2 as FYNNEI. The CDR3 has 14 amino acids. Trimming pared 1 base from V and 6 bases from J, leaving 10 bases between.

The CDR3 spells CASSEATEGGTEAFF. The DNA of the CDR3 is TGCGCCAGCAGTGAGGCCACCGAGGGGGGGACTGAAGCTTTCTTT. This chain uses TRBV10-1 with TRBJ1-1; maybe TRBD1 (6 bases). Germline V gene sequence: CDR1 WNHNN, CDR2 SYGVQD (reference sequence). The CDR3 spans 15 residues. Deletions cut 2 bases from V and 5 bases from J, with 15 bases between.

This chain connects TRBV2 to TRBJ2-5; no definite D call. Germline CDR1 is SNHLY and CDR2 is FYNNEI. Trimming left V 4 bases short and J 7 bases short, with 13 bases between. The CDR3 totals 13 residues. CDR3 loop: CASSARESGTQYF. CDR3 nucleotide sequence: TGTGCCAGCAGTGCAAGGGAATCGGGGACCCAGTACTTC. The full variable domain, rest sourced from reference TRBV2 and TRBJ2-5, is EPEVTQTPSHQVTQMGQEVILRCVPISNHLYFYWYRQILGQKVEFLVSFYNNEISEKSEIFDDQFSVERPDGSNFTLKIRSTKLEDSAMYFCASSARESGTQYFGPGTRLLVL.

The gene calls are TRBV6-1 and TRBJ2-3; 9 bases match TRBD2. From germline, CDR1 is MNHNS and CDR2 SASEGT. V lost 6 bases, J lost 1 base, and 5 bases stayed unmatched. This CDR3 has 15 residues. The CDR3 loop is CASRVAGAGTDTQYF. The CDR3 bases are TGTGCCAGCAGGGTAGCGGGAGCGGGCACAGATACGCAGTATTTT.

The chain has TRBV12-5 and TRBJ2-5, with 11 bases that match TRBD2. There are 15 residues in the CDR3. V lost 1 base, J lost 2 bases, and 0 bases stayed unmatched. The germline CDR1 and CDR2 sequences are LGHNT and FRNRAP. CDR3 sequence: CASGLGLAGQETQYF. For the CDR3, the DNA is TGTGCTAGTGGTTTGGGACTAGCGGGACAAGAGACCCAGTACTTC.

The rearrangement uses TRBV5-5 and TRBJ2-5; 7 bases fit TRBD1. Germline trimming cut 4 bases from V and 4 bases from J; bases unmatched to any gene: 7. The CDR3 runs 14 residues. From germline, CDR1 is SGHKS and CDR2 YYEKEE (reference sequence). Written as DNA, the CDR3 is TGTGCCAGCAGCCTGTTGACAGGGTTAGAGACCCAGTACTTC. Its protein product is CASSLLTGLETQYF.

This rearrangement joins TRBV18 to TRBJ1-4; D not resolved. Germline V gives CDR1 KGHSH, CDR2 LQKENI. The CDR3 is 14 residues long. V was pared by 3 bases and J by 3 bases, with 8 bases between. The CDR3 here is CASSPETANEKLFF. The DNA for the CDR3 is TGTGCCAGCTCACCTGAGACTGCTAATGAAAAACTGTTTTTT.

J is TRBJ2-3 and V is TRBV5-6; D is unclear. Per germline, CDR1 SGHDT and CDR2 YYEEEE. The V end lost 2 bases, the J end lost 2 bases, and 6 bases lay between the germline ends. The CDR3 spans 13 residues. The DNA for the CDR3 is TGTGCCAGCAGCTTAAACCCCACAGATACGCAGTATTTT. This encodes CASSLNPTDTQYF.

This clone has a handful of counts. The chain combines TRBV5-5 with TRBJ1-1, with D perhaps matching TRBD1 (5 bases). CDR3 length equals 14 residues. Germline-derived CDR1 and CDR2 are SGHKS and YYEKEE (reference sequence). Trimming left V 4 bases short and J 4 bases short, with 14 bases between. The CDR3 loop reads CASSQFGGSTEAFF. The CDR3 region has the DNA TGTGCCAGCAGCCAGTTCGGGGGGAGCACTGAAGCTTTCTTT.

V usage is TRBV7-2 and J usage is TRBJ1-5; 8 bases match TRBD1. V lost 5 bases, J lost 4 bases, and 10 bases stayed unmatched. The length of the CDR3 is 16 residues. Germline CDR1 is SGHTA and CDR2 is FQGNSA. CDR3 in DNA: TGTGCCAGCAGCCGTTCCTGGACAGGGACGAATCAGCCCCAGCATTTT. Translating gives CASSRSWTGTNQPQHF.

The chain employs TRBV6-5 and TRBJ1-2; D uncertain. V was shortened by 3 bases and J by 2 bases, with 10 bases between the two germline ends. This CDR3 contains 14 residues. Germline V gene lookup returns CDR1 MNHEY and CDR2 SVGAGI. CDR3: CASSYDAGNYGYTF. CDR3 sequence (DNA): TGTGCCAGCAGTTATGACGCGGGAAACTATGGCTACACCTTC.

This chain uses TRBV6-5 with TRBJ2-2; a weak D match, TRBD1 (6 bases). V lost 8 bases, J lost 4 bases, and 11 bases lay in between. The CDR3 length is 13 residues. Germline CDR1 reads MNHEY; CDR2 reads SVGAGI. In DNA, the CDR3 is TGTGCCAGCCCCCCAGGGGCCACCGGGGAGCTGTTTTTT. This gives the protein CASPPGATGELFF.

V gene TRBV10-3 combines with J gene TRBJ1-4; 7 nucleotides line up with TRBD1. Germline values: CDR1 ENHRY, CDR2 SYGVKD. This CDR3 comprises 14 residues. After removal of 5 bases from V and 2 bases from J, the junction contained 2 bases not matched to a gene. The CDR3 DNA is TGTGCCATCAGTACACAGGGGACTAATGAAAAACTGTTTTTT. This gives the protein CAISTQGTNEKLFF.

This clone was seen a handful of times. The rearrangement joins TRBV6-5 to TRBJ2-7, with 10 bases fitting TRBD1. J was trimmed by 4 bases and V by 2 bases; bases with no gene match: 5. The length of the CDR3 is 15 residues. Germline V gene data show CDR1 as MNHEY and CDR2 as SVGAGI. The CDR3 here is CASSYAGTGEYEQYF. As DNA, the CDR3 is TGTGCCAGCAGTTACGCCGGGACAGGGGAATACGAGCAGTACTTC.

The V gene is TRBV6-6, the J gene TRBJ1-1; D is possibly TRBD1 (5 bases). This CDR3 is built from 13 residues. The V gene's germline CDR1 is MNHNY and CDR2 SVGAGI (reference sequence). V was shortened by 8 bases and J by 5 bases, with 15 bases between the two germline ends. As DNA, the CDR3 is TGTGCCAGCGCAGGCGGGGGTATTACTGAAGCTTTCTTT. Translation: CASAGGGITEAFF.